A selection of T cell receptor beta chains follows, all from one sample in a study of blood T cell repertoires in COVID-19. Here immunoSEQ multiplex PCR was the method, and the copy in TCRdb shows in-frame clones only, minus some. This table holds some 110,000 clones, roughly 80% found once. Sequenced: peripheral blood. All receptors derive from a man between 65 and 85 years old with acute or convalescent COVID-19. The CDR3 runs from the conserved cysteine through the conserved F or W. The D gene is left open where the match is weak. For some rows the clone size is stated as once, few or many, or as a class when expanded; others skip it.

TRBJ2-3	.	TRBD2	TRBV6-5	CASRLQTSADTQYF	TGTGCCAGCCGACTTCAGACTAGCGCAGATACGCAGTATTTT
TRBJ1-1	.	.	TRBV4-2	CASSQDYTGVGTEAFF	TGTGCCAGCAGCCAAGACTACACAGGTGTCGGCACTGAAGCTTTCTTT
TRBJ2-1	.	TRBD2	TRBV5-1	CASSRGTSGRLTPWDEQFF	TGCGCCAGCAGCCGGGGGACTAGCGGGAGATTGACCCCTTGGGATGAGCAGTTCTTC
TRBJ2-2	.	TRBD2	TRBV20-1	CSASSLAGTGELFF	TGCAGTGCTAGTAGTCTAGCGGGGACCGGGGAGCTGTTTTTT
TRBJ1-1	.	.	TRBV12-3/TRBV12-4	CASSVIEGAEAFF	TGTGCCAGCAGTGTGATAGAGGGAGCTGAAGCTTTCTTT
TRBJ1-1	few	.	TRBV19	CASSIDRREVYTEAFF	TGTGCCAGTAGTATAGATCGGAGGGAGGTGTACACTGAAGCTTTCTTT
TRBJ2-1	.	.	TRBV14	CASSQDLTTSEQFF	TGTGCCAGCAGCCAAGATCTGACTACCAGTGAGCAGTTCTTC
TRBJ2-3	many	TRBD2	TRBV27	CASSFRQGGDTQYF	TGTGCCAGCAGTTTCCGGCAGGGAGGGGATACGCAGTATTTT
TRBJ2-7	.	TRBD1	TRBV5-1	CASSLESGGSSYEQYF	TGCGCCAGCAGCTTGGAGTCAGGGGGCAGCTCCTACGAGCAGTACTTC
TRBJ1-2	.	TRBD1	TRBV6-5	CASSYSDRGLYGYTF	TGTGCCAGCAGTTACTCTGACAGGGGGCTCTATGGCTACACCTTC
TRBJ1-1	.	TRBD1	TRBV5-1	CASSVQGAGTEAFF	TGCGCCAGCTCAGTACAGGGGGCTGGAACTGAAGCTTTCTTT
TRBJ1-5	.	.	TRBV10-1	CASSTRSWRYSNQPQHF	TGCGCCAGCAGCACCCGGAGCTGGCGGTATAGCAATCAGCCCCAGCATTTT
TRBJ2-7	.	TRBD2	TRBV5-1	CASSPGTTSYEQYF	TGCGCCAGCAGCCCAGGGACTACTTCCTACGAGCAGTACTTC
TRBJ1-6	few	TRBD1	TRBV6-5	CASRNRDRYNSPLHF	TGTGCCAGCAGAAACCGGGACAGATATAATTCACCCCTCCACTTT
TRBJ2-3	.	.	TRBV2	CASGGRASTDTQYF	TGTGCCAGCGGGGGCCGGGCCAGCACAGATACGCAGTATTTT
TRBJ2-1	.	.	TRBV30	CAWSLFNEQFF	TGTGCCTGGAGCCTCTTCAATGAGCAGTTCTTC
TRBJ2-7	.	TRBD1	TRBV11-2	CASSLRDSYSYEQYF	TGTGCCAGCAGCCTCCGGGACAGTTATTCCTACGAGCAGTACTTC
TRBJ2-7	.	TRBD2	TRBV4-1	CASSQGTSGLNEQYF	TGCGCCAGCAGCCAGGGGACTAGCGGACTGAACGAGCAGTACTTC
TRBJ2-1	.	.	TRBV7-3	CASSPSAYNEQFF	TGTGCCAGCAGTCCTAGCGCTTACAATGAGCAGTTCTTC
TRBJ2-1	.	TRBD2	TRBV5-4	CASSGGAGGYNEQFF	TGTGCCAGCAGCGGCGGAGCGGGAGGGTACAATGAGCAGTTCTTC
TRBJ1-2	.	TRBD1	TRBV29-1	CSVVGTGESYGYTF	TGCAGCGTTGTGGGTACAGGGGAAAGCTATGGCTACACCTTC
TRBJ2-7	.	.	TRBV28	CASSRTTVSEQYF	TGTGCCAGCAGCCGAACCACAGTCTCTGAGCAGTACTTC
TRBJ2-3	.	TRBD2	TRBV5-1	CASSLILAGTDTQYF	TGCGCCAGCAGCTTGATCCTAGCGGGCACAGATACGCAGTATTTT
TRBJ1-4	.	.	TRBV20-1	CSAQVEKLFF	TGCAGTGCACAGGTTGAAAAACTGTTTTTT
TRBJ1-1	.	.	TRBV12-5	CASGVTGRTEAFF	TGTGCTAGTGGGGTAACAGGGCGGACTGAAGCTTTCTTT
TRBJ2-3	.	.	TRBV2	CASSDPDRVLAISQYF	TGTGCCAGCAGTGACCCCGACAGGGTACTAGCCATCTCGCAGTATTTT
TRBJ2-2	.	.	TRBV4-3	CASSQEQAGELFF	TGCGCCAGCAGCCAAGAGCAGGCCGGGGAGCTGTTTTTT
TRBJ1-2	.	TRBD1	TRBV29-1	CSVDRDRLAPYTF	TGCAGCGTTGATCGGGACAGGTTGGCCCCGTACACCTTC
TRBJ2-5	.	TRBD2	TRBV7-2	CASSLAKTGLAGELTQYF	TGTGCCAGCAGCTTAGCTAAGACGGGACTAGCGGGGGAGCTCACCCAGTACTTC